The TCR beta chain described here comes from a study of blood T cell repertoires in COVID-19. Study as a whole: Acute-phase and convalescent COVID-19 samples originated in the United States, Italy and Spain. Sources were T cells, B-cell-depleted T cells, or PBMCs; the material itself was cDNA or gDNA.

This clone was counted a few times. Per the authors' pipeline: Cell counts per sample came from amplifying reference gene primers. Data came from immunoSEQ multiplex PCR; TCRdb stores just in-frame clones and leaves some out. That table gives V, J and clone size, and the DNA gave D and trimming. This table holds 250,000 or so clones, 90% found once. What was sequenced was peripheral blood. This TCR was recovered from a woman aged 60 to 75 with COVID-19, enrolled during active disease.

CDR3 in amino acids: CASSPGGASGNTIYF. CDR3 nucleotides: TGTGCCAGCAGCCCCGGGGGGGCCTCTGGAAACACCATATATTTT. The rearrangement uses TRBV9 and TRBJ1-3; tentatively, D is TRBD1 (6 bases). Germline V gene lookup returns CDR1 SGDLS and CDR2 YYNGEE. The V end lost 4 bases, the J end lost 0 bases, and 11 bases lay between the germline ends. The CDR3 consists of 15 residues.